The rows below give T cell receptor beta chains drawn from one sample of a study of cytomegalovirus exposure and HLA in healthy donors. Repertoires were generated with immunoSEQ multiplex PCR, while TCRdb's copy carries only in-frame clones and drops some. The sample lists about 160,000 clones, about three quarters occurring once. Sequences were obtained from PBMCs. The source is a woman in her twenties or thirties in good health and CMV-seronegative. CDR3s include the opening cysteine and the closing phenylalanine or tryptophan. The D gene is left open where the match is weak. Rows give clone size only sometimes, using once, few, many, or a class for an expanded clone.

v_call,j_call,d_call,clone_size,cdr3_nt,cdr3_aa
TRBV4-2,TRBJ2-1,TRBD2,.,TGTGCCAGCAGCCAAGAGGGACCGGGAGGGCCGTACAATGAGCAGTTCTTC,CASSQEGPGGPYNEQFF
TRBV28,TRBJ2-7,.,.,TGTGCCAGCAGTCTCCATCAGGACAACTACGAGCAGTACTTC,CASSLHQDNYEQYF
TRBV9,TRBJ2-5,.,.,TGTGCCAGCAGCGTCTCACTCCAAGAGACCCAGTACTTC,CASSVSLQETQYF
TRBV5-4,TRBJ2-5,.,.,TGTGCCAGCAGCTCCACCCGGGGGATCCAAGAGACCCAGTACTTC,CASSSTRGIQETQYF
TRBV7-8,TRBJ2-1,.,.,TGTGCCAGCAGCCAGGACACCTTTAGAGAGCAGTTCTTC,CASSQDTFREQFF
TRBV19,TRBJ1-5,.,once,TGTGCCACCGCGACAGGTTATAGCAATCAGCCCCAGCATTTT,CATATGYSNQPQHF
TRBV7-9,TRBJ2-3,.,.,TGTGCCAGCAGCTTAGCGATCGGGAACACGCAGTATTTT,CASSLAIGNTQYF
TRBV7-8,TRBJ2-1,.,.,TGTGCCAGCACCTCGGGGGACTCCATGTACAATGAGCAGTTCTTC,CASTSGDSMYNEQFF
TRBV7-8,TRBJ2-2,.,.,TGTGCCAGCAGCTTAGCCGAAGCGATGAACATCGGGGAGCTGTTTTTT,CASSLAEAMNIGELFF
TRBV9,TRBJ2-1,TRBD2,.,TGTGCCAGCAGTGAGCGGGGGGAAGCTTACAATGAGCAGTTCTTC,CASSERGEAYNEQFF
TRBV11-2,TRBJ2-1,TRBD2,.,TGTGCCAGCAGCTCGACGACTAGCGGGGGTGTCTACTCGTACAATGAGCAGTTCTTC,CASSSTTSGGVYSYNEQFF